A single sample is the source of the 25 T cell receptor beta chains below, sequenced in a study of blood T cell repertoires in COVID-19. Libraries were prepared by immunoSEQ multiplex PCR; TCRdb keeps only in-frame clonotypes and omits some of them. Seen here are about 200,000 clones, about 78% observed once, and the top ten hold under 8.5%. Sequenced sample: peripheral blood. Source of these receptors: a woman in her seventies with acute or convalescent COVID-19.

The chain employs TRBV10-2 and TRBJ2-5; tentative D call: TRBD2 (6 bases). V gave up 2 bases and J gave up 3 bases, with 13 bases separating them. Germline CDR1 and CDR2: WSHSY and SAAADI. The CDR3 is 15 amino acids. The CDR3 spells CASSEPGEGKETQYF. The CDR3 coding sequence is TGCGCCAGCAGTGAGCCGGGAGAAGGGAAAGAGACCCAGTACTTC.

This clone is a singleton in its sample. The gene calls are TRBV10-1 and TRBJ2-1; perhaps TRBD1 as D (5 bases). Germline CDR1 and CDR2: WNHNN and SYGVQD (reference sequence). CDR3 length: 14 amino acids. Trimming removed 3 bases from V and 1 base from J, with 7 bases in between. The CDR3 nucleotides are TGCGCCAGCAGTGAAGGGGATTCCTACAATGAGCAGTTCTTC. Its protein product is CASSEGDSYNEQFF.

The chain uses TRBV18 and TRBJ2-2; D not certain. This CDR3 contains 14 residues. Germline CDR1 KGHSH, CDR2 LQKENI. Trimming took 3 bases from V and 6 from J, leaving 11 bases between them. DNA of the CDR3: TGTGCCAGCTCACCCCAAACATCGTCCGGGGAGCTGTTTTTT. It translates to CASSPQTSSGELFF.

This clone was detected a few times. V is TRBV7-2 and J is TRBJ2-1, with 8 bases fitting TRBD1. Trimming removed 5 bases from V and 9 bases from J; junction bases left unmatched: 9. This CDR3 region has 14 residues. CDR1 and CDR2 (germline): SGHTA, FQGNSA. The CDR3, as DNA: TGTGCCAGCAGCCAGAGACAGGGGAGGATTGAGCAGTTCTTC. Translated, it gives CASSQRQGRIEQFF.

This rearrangement joins TRBV3-1 (or the pseudogene TRBV3-2) to TRBJ1-4, with 8 bases aligning to TRBD1. CDR1 and CDR2 from the germline V gene are LGHDT and YNNKEL (reference sequence). V shed 0 bases and J 7 bases; nucleotides not matched to a gene: 7. There are 16 residues in the CDR3. CDR3 in DNA: TGTGCCAGCAGCCAAGATACCGGGACAGGAGGTGAAAAACTGTTTTTT. Its protein product is CASSQDTGTGGEKLFF.

The J gene is TRBJ2-1, the V gene TRBV3-1 (or the pseudogene TRBV3-2); D not certain. This CDR3 is built from 12 residues. Trimming pared 1 base from V and 10 bases from J, leaving 8 bases between. The germline V gene has CDR1 LGHDT and CDR2 YNNKEL (reference sequence). This CDR3 reads CASSQASREQFF. The CDR3 bases are TGTGCCAGCAGCCAAGCGAGTAGAGAGCAGTTCTTC.

The rearrangement links TRBV19 to TRBJ2-7, with TRBD2 matching 8 bases. The V gene end was trimmed by 5 bases and the J gene end by 0 bases; junction bases not matched to a gene: 6. The CDR3 contains 15 residues. In germline, CDR1 is LNHDA, CDR2 SQIVND (reference sequence). The CDR3 DNA reads as TGTGCCAGTAGTGCCGTAGCGGGGATCTCCTACGAGCAGTACTTC. Amino acid sequence: CASSAVAGISYEQYF.

This sequence joins TRBV5-8 and TRBJ2-5, with no clear D. V dropped 4 bases and J dropped 1 base, with 17 bases sitting between them. The CDR3 sequence is 16 residues long. The germline V gene encodes CDR1 SGHTS and CDR2 YDEGEE. The DNA of the CDR3 is TGTGCCAGCAGCGCCGGTGAAATACGTGGCCAAGAGACCCAGTACTTC. Amino acid sequence: CASSAGEIRGQETQYF.

The chain couples TRBV19 to TRBJ2-2, with D possibly matching TRBD1 (6 bases). V dropped 4 bases and J dropped 9 bases, with 9 bases sitting between them. The CDR3 has 12 residues. The germline V gene encodes CDR1 LNHDA and CDR2 SQIVND (reference sequence). This chain's CDR3 is CASSKQGWELFF. CDR3 in DNA: TGTGCCAGTAGTAAACAGGGCTGGGAGCTGTTTTTT.

CDR3 region: CASMNRAPHTEAFF. Written as DNA, the CDR3 is TGTGCCAGCATGAACAGGGCACCACACACTGAAGCTTTCTTT. J is TRBJ1-1 and V is TRBV27; tentatively, D is TRBD1 (6 bases). Germline CDR1 is MNHEY and CDR2 is SMNVEV (reference sequence). Trimming shortened V by 7 bases and J by 3 bases, and 15 bases separated the two germline ends. The CDR3 totals 14 residues.

This chain links TRBV2 with TRBJ2-3, with TRBD2 identical over 7 bases. V gave up 5 bases and J gave up 1 base; unmatched junction bases: 6. CDR1 and CDR2 (germline): SNHLY, FYNNEI. There are 15 residues in the CDR3. CDR3 amino acids: CASSSSSGGTDTQYF. The CDR3 DNA follows: TGTGCCAGCAGTTCCTCGAGCGGGGGCACAGATACGCAGTATTTT.

This clone was counted a single time. V usage is TRBV11-2 and J usage is TRBJ2-3, with 9 bases lining up with TRBD2. Trimming cost V 5 bases and J 4 bases; bases outside gene matches: 10. This CDR3 has 16 residues. CDR1 is SGHAT, CDR2 FQNNGV, per germline. CDR3 protein: CASSVSGTSFSDTQYF. In nucleotides, the CDR3 is TGTGCCAGCAGCGTTTCCGGGACTAGCTTTTCAGATACGCAGTATTTT. The variable domain in full, with the rest retrieved from reference TRBV11-2 and TRBJ2-3, is EAGVAQSPRYKIIEKRQSVAFWCNPISGHATLYWYQQILGQGPKLLIQFQNNGVVDDSQLPKDRFSAERLKGVDSTLKIQPAKLEDSAVYLCASSVSGTSFSDTQYFGPGTRLTVL.

This rearrangement joins TRBV6-5 to TRBJ2-1; TRBD2 aligns across 11 bases. Germline CDR1 is MNHEY and CDR2 is SVGAGI. CDR3 length equals 15 residues. The V and J ends lost 7 bases and 6 bases, in that order; junction bases with no gene match: 8. The DNA of the CDR3 is TGTGCCAGCACCACCGTAGCGGGGGGGCTCAATGAGCAGTTCTTC. It encodes CASTTVAGGLNEQFF.

The count of this clone is one. One end of the junction varies from germline; a read error may be responsible. The chain links TRBV24-1 to TRBJ2-3; D is perhaps TRBD1 (6 bases). Per germline, CDR1 KGHDR and CDR2 SFDVKD. CDR3 length: 15 residues. The CDR3 spells CATSDLIRGTDTQYF. The CDR3 DNA sequence: TGTGCCACCAGTGATTTAATCAGGGGCACGGATACGCAGTATTTT.

The rearrangement links TRBV5-1 to TRBJ2-7; TRBD1 agrees at 9 bases. V shed 2 bases and J 4 bases; nucleotides not matched to a gene: 1. This CDR3 comprises 13 residues. In germline, CDR1 is SGHRS, CDR2 YFSETQ. The CDR3 DNA follows: TGCGCCAGCAGCTTAGACAGGGGGTACGAGCAGTACTTC. Protein sequence: CASSLDRGYEQYF.

V usage is TRBV7-2 and J usage is TRBJ2-2; 11 bases are shared with TRBD2. Trimming removed 5 bases from V and 4 bases from J; junction bases left unmatched: 6. This CDR3 spans 16 amino acids. Germline-derived CDR1 and CDR2 are SGHTA and FQGNSA. This chain's CDR3 is CASSGSGGAGTGELFF. DNA of the CDR3: TGTGCCAGCAGCGGTAGCGGGGGGGCGGGCACCGGGGAGCTGTTTTTT.

This clone was seen once. The chain joins TRBV7-3 to TRBJ2-2; D possibly corresponds to TRBD2 (5 bases). This CDR3 is built from 14 residues. CDR1 is SGHTA and CDR2 is FQGTGA in the germline V gene. Trimming shortened V by 0 bases and J by 5 bases, and 7 bases separated the two germline ends. As DNA, the CDR3 is TGTGCCAGCAGCTTAACGTCGGGGACCGGGGAGCTGTTTTTT. Protein sequence: CASSLTSGTGELFF.

This clone was detected only once. The chain carries TRBV5-1 and TRBJ1-1, with TRBD1 matching 9 bases. V was clipped by 4 bases and J by 6 bases; unmatched bases: 4. Germline V gene sequence: CDR1 SGHRS, CDR2 YFSETQ. There are 13 residues in the CDR3. Written as DNA, the CDR3 is TGCGCCAGCAGCCAGGACAGGGGTGCTGAAGCTTTCTTT. It encodes CASSQDRGAEAFF.

V and J are TRBV28 and TRBJ2-1, with a possible D match to TRBD2 (6 bases). Germline V gene lookup returns CDR1 MDHEN and CDR2 SYDVKM. The CDR3 runs 14 residues. V was shortened by 2 bases and J by 8 bases, with 13 bases between the two germline ends. The CDR3: CASSLAGLVDEQFF. In DNA form, the CDR3 reads TGTGCCAGCAGTTTAGCGGGGTTGGTCGATGAGCAGTTCTTC.

This clone has only one observation. V is TRBV7-9 and J is TRBJ2-2, with 8 positions matching TRBD1. Germline V CDR1 and CDR2: SEHNR, FQNEAQ (reference sequence). The CDR3 is 14 amino acids. Losses at the gene ends were 2 bases for V and 8 bases for J; bases not matched to a gene: 4. The CDR3 DNA sequence: TGTGCCAGCAGCTTACAGGGGGCGATTGGGGAGCTGTTTTTT. This gives the protein CASSLQGAIGELFF.

The chain joins TRBV11-2 to TRBJ1-1; TRBD1 is a possible D gene (5 bases). The germline CDR1 and CDR2 sequences are SGHAT and FQNNGV. The V end was cut by 1 base, the J end by 0 bases, with 12 bases between. This CDR3 spans 16 amino acids. The CDR3: CASSLGGVRLNTEAFF. For the CDR3, the DNA is TGTGCCAGCAGCTTAGGGGGGGTCAGGCTGAACACTGAAGCTTTCTTT.

The chain combines TRBV27 with TRBJ1-2; D remains unclear. Trimming took off 4 bases at V and 5 bases at J, with 8 bases between the two ends. The CDR3 runs to 12 residues. Germline CDR1 reads MNHEY; CDR2 reads SMNVEV (reference sequence). The CDR3 region is CASSSGLYGYTF. CDR3 in DNA: TGTGCCAGCAGTTCCGGACTGTATGGCTACACCTTC.

The rearrangement uses TRBV27 and TRBJ2-3; D is perhaps TRBD2 (5 bases). Germline V CDR1 and CDR2: MNHEY, SMNVEV (reference sequence). V lost 10 bases and J 0 bases, leaving 11 bases between the germline ends. This CDR3 region has 13 residues. The DNA for the CDR3 is TGTGCCACCATTAGCGATAGCACAGATACGCAGTATTTT. Translated, it gives CATISDSTDTQYF.

The V call is TRBV7-2, the J call TRBJ2-5; 11 nucleotides match TRBD1. CDR3 size: 16 residues. From germline, CDR1 is SGHTA and CDR2 FQGNSA. V lost 5 bases and J lost 5; bases outside the gene matches: 10. The DNA for the CDR3 is TGTGCCAGCAGCCCCACCCCCGGGACAGGGGGGGAGACCCAGTACTTC. Protein product: CASSPTPGTGGETQYF.

V usage is TRBV5-5 and J usage is TRBJ2-7, with unresolved D. V was pared by 0 bases and J by 6 bases, with 7 bases between. CDR1 and CDR2 from the germline V gene are SGHKS and YYEKEE (reference sequence). This CDR3 has 12 amino acids. CDR3 nucleotides: TGTGCCAGCAGCTTGGACCTTAGCGAGCAGTACTTC. Protein: CASSLDLSEQYF.